This T cell receptor beta chain was profiled in a study of post-analysis software for immune sequencing data. This clonotype was seen more than once but under ten times. Its antigen remains unidentified. The CDR3 contains 14 residues. Germline CDR1 is LGHDT and CDR2 is YNNKEL (reference sequence). Between the trimmed V and J ends, which lost 1 base and 8 bases, there was a span of 12 bases. Incorporated into the TCR beta cDNA libraries were unique molecular identifiers, which served to reduce PCR and sequencing biases. About 500,000 cDNA molecules were obtained per 1 to 10 million input T cells. Each CDR3 protein gets one entry after TCRdb re-called the PCR reads with MiXCR. This sample carries about 540,000 distinct CDR3 sequences, 30% to 40% of them seen once, and the ten largest clones take 4.5% to 7.5%. Regarding the study as a whole: Five TRBV segments, TRBV5-6, TRBV5-1 and TRBV20-1 among them, were found more frequent in patients than controls.

Sequenced material: blood. This TCR was sampled from a girl aged 2-17 years with multiple sclerosis. The genes are TRBV3-1 and TRBJ2-1; tentative D call: TRBD1 (6 bases). CDR3 residues: CASSQADRGDEQFF. CDR3 DNA sequence: TGTGCCAGCAGCCAAGCGGACAGAGGGGATGAGCAGTTCTTC.